This entry lists 16 T cell receptor beta chains sequenced from one sample in a study of breast tumors, draining lymph nodes, adjacent tissues. Breast cancer patients provided tissue from their axillary draining lymph nodes. In TCRdb, the multiplex PCR reads were re-called with MiXCR into one record per CDR3 protein. Among over 70,000 distinct CDR3 sequences listed, around 28% were seen once. Sequenced material: axillary lymph node tissue. The source of these receptors is a female donor with breast cancer. Some clones in this sample may be carry-over from other donors' samples.

In this sample, this clonotype turned up many times. V gene TRBV20-1 combines with J gene TRBJ1-5; 8 bases fit TRBD1. The J segment lost 2 bases and the V segment lost 3 bases, leaving 15 bases of the junction unmatched. The CDR3 sequence is 18 residues long. Germline CDR1 DFQATT, CDR2 SNEGSKA (reference sequence). DNA of the CDR3: TGCAGTGCTAGTCGATACCTCACCCCGGGACAGGGCAATCAGCCCCAGCATTTT. Translating it yields CSASRYLTPGQGNQPQHF.

By sample share, this clonotype is medium-sized. The rearrangement joins TRBV24-1 to TRBJ2-5; no clear D gene. CDR1 and CDR2 (germline): KGHDR, SFDVKD. The V end lost 2 bases, the J end lost 5 bases, and 11 bases lay between the germline ends. The CDR3 is made up of 14 amino acids. The CDR3 coding sequence is TGTGCCACCAGTGATTCGCGCTGGATGGAGACCCAGTACTTC. It yields the protein CATSDSRWMETQYF.

This clonotype was seen ten or more times. The genes are TRBV3-1 and TRBJ2-1, with a weak D call TRBD2 (5 bases). Germline V gives CDR1 LGHDT, CDR2 YNNKEL (reference sequence). The CDR3 runs to 15 residues. V shed 4 bases and J shed 5 bases, with 15 bases lying between them. CDR3 bases: TGTGCCAGCAGCCCCTGGGTAGCGTTTCACAATGAGCAGTTCTTC. The encoded protein is CASSPWVAFHNEQFF.

The sample holds many counts of this clonotype. The chain carries TRBV19 and TRBJ1-5, with TRBD1 matching 9 bases. V shed 3 bases and J 4 bases; nucleotides not matched to a gene: 4. CDR1 is LNHDA, CDR2 SQIVND, per germline (reference sequence). The CDR3 runs to 15 residues. The CDR3, as DNA: TGTGCCAGTAGTATTAGAGACAGGGGGAATCAGCCCCAGCATTTT. Protein: CASSIRDRGNQPQHF.

This clonotype was seen repeatedly, ten times or more. This chain links TRBV5-1 with TRBJ2-1; no clear D. The CDR3 runs to 12 residues. Germline V gives CDR1 SGHRS, CDR2 YFSETQ. V lost 4 bases and J lost 7, with 9 bases in between. CDR3 coding DNA: TGCGCCAGCAGCCCCCTTAGTAATGAGCAGTTCTTC. It is translated as CASSPLSNEQFF.

The chain uses TRBV5-1 and TRBJ1-1; D not certain. The CDR3 totals 14 residues. Germline V CDR1 and CDR2: SGHRS, YFSETQ. The germline V and J ends were trimmed by 0 bases and 4 bases, with 10 bases remaining between them. CDR3: CASSLASSFTEAFF. The CDR3, as DNA: TGCGCCAGCAGCTTGGCTTCTAGCTTCACTGAAGCTTTCTTT.

This clonotype occurred a few times. The rearrangement uses TRBV20-1 and TRBJ1-2; D is perhaps TRBD1 (6 bases). CDR1 and CDR2 (germline): DFQATT, SNEGSKA (reference sequence). CDR3 length: 13 amino acids. V was cut by 6 bases and J by 5 bases, with 16 bases left in between. CDR3 DNA: TGCAGTGCCACTCGGGGGCAAGGGTATGGCTACACCTTC. Residues: CSATRGQGYGYTF.

This clonotype was seen a few times. A much larger clone lies one base from this, so it may be a read error. Given the absence of the conserved phenylalanine or tryptophan at the CDR3 end, a read error is likely. This chain links TRBV12-3 or TRBV12-4 with TRBJ2-7, with D perhaps matching TRBD1 or TRBD2 (5 bases each). The CDR3 runs to 13 residues. The V end was cut by 3 bases, the J end by 6 bases, with 12 bases between. The CDR3 sequence: CASSFSGGTEQYL. The CDR3 DNA reads as TGTGCCAGCAGTTTCAGCGGTGGGACCGAGCAGTACCTC.

Many counts were recorded for this clonotype. V gene TRBV7-6 combines with J gene TRBJ2-1, with D possibly matching TRBD2 (5 bases). With 1 base removed from V and 4 bases from J, the gap between germline ends came to 20 bases. This CDR3 comprises 18 residues. CDR1 and CDR2 from the germline V gene are SGHVS and FNYEAQ. The CDR3 is CASSLGKDVAPQYNEQFF. The CDR3 DNA sequence: TGTGCCAGCAGCTTAGGTAAGGATGTAGCGCCCCAGTACAATGAGCAGTTCTTC.

This clonotype was picked up many times. This sequence joins TRBV7-8 and TRBJ2-6; D gene unclear. The CDR3 length is 16 residues. Germline V lookup: CDR1 SGHVS, CDR2 FQNEAQ. Between the trimmed V and J ends, which lost 0 bases and 0 bases, there was a span of 6 bases. The CDR3 DNA reads as TGTGCCAGCAGCTTAGCCAGGAGCTCTGGGGCCAACGTCCTGACTTTC. Translated, it gives CASSLARSSGANVLTF.

This clonotype has a handful of counts. The CDR3 DNA reads TGCAGTGCTAGAGATTGGAGGGGGCTCACTGAAGCTTTCTTT. Amino acids: CSARDWRGLTEAFF. V usage is TRBV20-1 and J usage is TRBJ1-1; 7 bases align to TRBD1. Germline V gene lookup returns CDR1 DFQATT and CDR2 SNEGSKA (reference sequence). Trimming at V came to 0 bases and at J to 4 bases, leaving 5 bases not matched to a gene. There are 14 residues in the CDR3.

This clonotype came up many times. This chain joins TRBV20-1 and TRBJ2-7; 7 bases are a match to TRBD1. The CDR3 sequence is 15 residues long. Germline V gives CDR1 DFQATT, CDR2 SNEGSKA (reference sequence). V lost 6 bases, J lost 0 bases, and 11 bases stayed unmatched. The CDR3 loop reads CSADSRDSFSYEQYF. For the CDR3, the DNA is TGCAGTGCCGATTCCCGGGACAGTTTCTCCTACGAGCAGTACTTC.

This clonotype was seen at least ten times. This chain uses TRBV7-9 with TRBJ2-1, with 12 bases lining up with TRBD2. Germline assignment: CDR1 SEHNR and CDR2 FQNEAQ (reference sequence). The CDR3 spans 14 residues. V shed 2 bases and J 9 bases; nucleotides not matched to a gene: 2. This CDR3 is CASSLPGLAGEQFF. In nucleotides, the CDR3 is TGTGCCAGCAGCTTACCGGGACTAGCGGGTGAGCAGTTCTTC.

This clonotype was detected many times. This chain connects TRBV5-1 to TRBJ2-1, with 9 bases that match TRBD1. V was clipped by 4 bases and J by 4 bases; unmatched bases: 3. Germline V CDR1 and CDR2: SGHRS, YFSETQ. This CDR3 is built from 14 residues. CDR3 nucleotide sequence: TGCGCCAGCAGCCAGGGACAGGGATACAATGAGCAGTTCTTC. It yields the protein CASSQGQGYNEQFF.

This clonotype was counted at least ten times. The chain has TRBV9 and TRBJ2-2; D is unclear. V was shortened by 0 bases and J by 6 bases, with 9 bases between the two germline ends. CDR3 size: 14 residues. The V gene's germline CDR1 is SGDLS and CDR2 YYNGEE. The CDR3 region has the DNA TGTGCCAGCAGCGTAGCATCGGGCGCCGGGGAGCTGTTTTTT. The encoded protein is CASSVASGAGELFF.

The table lists this clonotype with many counts. The chain combines TRBV20-1 with TRBJ2-5; TRBD1 matches 9 bases. V gave up 4 bases and J gave up 7 bases; unmatched junction bases: 22. The V gene's germline CDR1 is DFQATT and CDR2 SNEGSKA (reference sequence). This CDR3 comprises 18 residues. The CDR3 bases are TGCAGTGCTACGCTCCCGGGACAGGGTTCACCGCTCACGGGGACCCAGTACTTC. Protein sequence: CSATLPGQGSPLTGTQYF.